This T cell receptor (beta chain) was captured by sequencing in a study of brain T cells in children with intractable seizures. Assay used: immunoSEQ multiplex PCR; TCRdb lists only in-frame clones, some missing. Among tens of thousands of clones listed, roughly 95% were seen once. Turning to this clone: What it binds is unknown.

Broader study findings: Viral specificity was inferred only from CDR3 similarity; HCMV serostatus was unknown.

The sequenced cases were selected for having the highest brain T cell transcript signatures. Before surgery, patients took at least one anti-epileptic drug. CDR1 MNHEY and CDR2 SVGAGI come from the germline V gene. V was pared by 8 bases and J by 2 bases, with 13 bases between. CDR3 length: 13 amino acids. This chain joins TRBV6-5 and TRBJ2-7, with D maybe TRBD1 (6 bases). The receptor was isolated from a boy under two years old with focal cortical dysplasia and intractable seizures. The sample was peripheral blood, taken at surgery. In DNA, the CDR3 is TGTGCCAGCTCGAGGACAGCTACCTACGAGCAGTACTTC. This codes for CASSRTATYEQYF.